The 10 T cell receptor beta chains below come from one sample, sequenced in a study of T cell responses to AZD1222 COVID-19 vaccine. The protocol was immunoSEQ multiplex PCR, while the TCRdb copy is restricted to in-frame clones and leaves out a portion. The data contain tens of thousands of clones, around 90% of them seen just once; the ten biggest clones take up roughly 4.9%. Material: peripheral blood, obtained on day 0 of AZD1222 vaccination. Receptors originate from an adult in good health.

The chain uses TRBV2 and TRBJ1-1; the match to TRBD1 covers 8 bases. J gave up 1 base and V 5 bases, and 12 bases lay outside the gene matches. Germline V lookup: CDR1 SNHLY, CDR2 FYNNEI. This CDR3 comprises 17 residues. Written as DNA, the CDR3 is TGTGCCAGCAGTAAAACCAGGGGGCGCGAGCCGAACACTGAAGCTTTCTTT. Amino acid sequence: CASSKTRGREPNTEAFF.

V and J are TRBV27 and TRBJ1-5; no clear D. The CDR3 spans 14 residues. V was clipped by 6 bases and J by 6 bases, with 15 bases between them. Per the germline V gene, CDR1 is MNHEY and CDR2 is SMNVEV (reference sequence). In DNA form, the CDR3 reads TGTGCCAGCAGGACCGAAAGATGGAGTCAGCCCCAGCATTTT. Translation: CASRTERWSQPQHF.

The gene calls are TRBV4-1 and TRBJ1-4, with 8 bases lining up with TRBD1. Germline CDR1 reads MGHRA; CDR2 reads YSYEKL. The CDR3 runs 16 residues. The J segment lost 7 bases and the V segment lost 0 bases, leaving 7 bases of the junction unmatched. The CDR3 DNA is TGCGCCAGCAGCCAAGAGGGACAGGCTTTGGGTGAAAAACTGTTTTTT. Translated: CASSQEGQALGEKLFF.

This chain connects TRBV27 to TRBJ2-7; tentative D call: TRBD1 (5 bases). The CDR3 totals 14 residues. V lost 2 bases and J 0 bases, leaving 8 bases between the germline ends. Germline V gene data show CDR1 as MNHEY and CDR2 as SMNVEV (reference sequence). The CDR3 nucleotides are TGTGCCAGCAGTTTAGGCAGGGTCTCCTACGAGCAGTACTTC. Its protein is CASSLGRVSYEQYF.

This clone occurred once. This chain joins TRBV9 and TRBJ1-2, with D possibly TRBD1 on 6 matching bases. The CDR3 has 15 amino acids. Trimming stripped 3 bases from V and 4 bases from J, with 16 bases between. Looked up from germline, CDR1 is SGDLS and CDR2 is YYNGEE. CDR3 coding DNA: TGTGCCAGCAGCGACATCCGGGAAGGGGGCTATGGCTACACCTTC. This encodes CASSDIREGGYGYTF.

The V call is TRBV18, the J call TRBJ2-1; D remains unclear. The CDR3 totals 16 residues. The germline gives CDR1 KGHSH, CDR2 LQKENI. V was trimmed by 0 bases and J by 1 base, leaving 10 bases between them. The CDR3 DNA reads as TGTGCCAGCTCACCACCAGGAATAGGGTCCTACAATGAGCAGTTCTTC. This sequence encodes CASSPPGIGSYNEQFF.

This chain joins TRBV6-5 and TRBJ2-3, with D uncertain. This CDR3 has 12 amino acids. In germline, CDR1 is MNHEY, CDR2 SVGAGI. Between the trimmed V and J ends, which lost 7 bases and 6 bases, there was a span of 11 bases. The CDR3 DNA reads as TGTGCCAGCACCCAGATGTTGGATACGCAGTATTTT. Amino acids: CASTQMLDTQYF.

The rearrangement links TRBV18 to TRBJ2-5; TRBD1 matches 9 bases. The ends lost 1 base at V and 5 bases at J; junction bases unmatched: 8. CDR3 length: 16 amino acids. The germline V gene encodes CDR1 KGHSH and CDR2 LQKENI. The CDR3 protein is CASSPRTGVSPETQYF. CDR3 coding DNA: TGTGCCAGCTCACCACGGACAGGGGTCTCGCCCGAGACCCAGTACTTC. Using reference TRBV18 and TRBJ2-5 for the parts outside the CDR3, the full variable domain is NAGVMQNPRHLVRRRGQEARLRCSPMKGHSHVYWYRQLPEEGLKFMVYLQKENIIDESGMPKERFSAEFPKEGPSILRIQQVVRGDSAAYFCASSPRTGVSPETQYFGPGTRLLVL.

This chain links TRBV28 with TRBJ1-6; tentatively, D is TRBD1 (6 bases). CDR1 is MDHEN, CDR2 SYDVKM, per germline. The V and J ends lost 8 bases and 6 bases respectively, with 20 bases between them. The CDR3 extends over 16 amino acids. The DNA for the CDR3 is TGTGCCAGCCGGGGGGCAGGGGAAAAAAGTAATTCACCCCTCCACTTT. It specifies CASRGAGEKSNSPLHF.

The V gene is TRBV7-2, the J gene TRBJ2-3; TRBD2 agrees at 7 bases. Germline CDR1 SGHTA, CDR2 FQGNSA. Trimming took 0 bases from V and 7 from J; bases not matched to a gene: 13. CDR3 length: 17 amino acids. The CDR3 region is CASSLARWTSRLNTQYF. In DNA form, the CDR3 reads TGTGCCAGCAGCTTAGCGAGGTGGACTAGTAGGCTTAATACGCAGTATTTT.